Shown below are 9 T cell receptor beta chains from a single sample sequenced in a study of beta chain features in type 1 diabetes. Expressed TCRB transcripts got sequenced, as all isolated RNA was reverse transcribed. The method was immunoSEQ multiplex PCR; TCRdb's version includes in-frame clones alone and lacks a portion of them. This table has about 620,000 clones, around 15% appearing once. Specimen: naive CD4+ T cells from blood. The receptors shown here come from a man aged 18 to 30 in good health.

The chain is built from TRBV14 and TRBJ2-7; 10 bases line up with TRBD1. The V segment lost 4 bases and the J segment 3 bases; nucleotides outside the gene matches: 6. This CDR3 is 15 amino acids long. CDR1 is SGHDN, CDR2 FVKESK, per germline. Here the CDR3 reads CASSRQGATFYEQYF. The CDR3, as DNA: TGTGCCAGCAGCCGACAGGGGGCCACCTTCTACGAGCAGTACTTC.

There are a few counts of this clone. CDR3 amino acids: CASSLGPRLNTDTQYF. CDR3 coding DNA: TGTGCCAGCAGCTTGGGTCCGAGACTGAACACAGATACGCAGTATTTT. The chain uses TRBV5-4 and TRBJ2-3, with unresolved D. Trimming left V 0 bases short and J 2 bases short, with 13 bases between. The CDR3 consists of 16 residues. Germline V gene sequence: CDR1 SGHNT, CDR2 YYREEE (reference sequence).

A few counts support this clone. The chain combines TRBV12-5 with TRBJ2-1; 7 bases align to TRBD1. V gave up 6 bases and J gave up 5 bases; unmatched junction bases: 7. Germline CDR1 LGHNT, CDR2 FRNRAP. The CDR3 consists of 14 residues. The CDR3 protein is CASGLGDRNNEQFF. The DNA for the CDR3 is TGTGCTAGTGGACTCGGGGACAGAAACAATGAGCAGTTCTTC.

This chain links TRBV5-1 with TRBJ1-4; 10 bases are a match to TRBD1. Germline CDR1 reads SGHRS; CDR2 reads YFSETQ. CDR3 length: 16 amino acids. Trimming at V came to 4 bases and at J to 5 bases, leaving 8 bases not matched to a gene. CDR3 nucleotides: TGCGCCAGCAGCGGGCGAACGGGACAGGGGAATGAAAAACTGTTTTTT. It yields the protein CASSGRTGQGNEKLFF.

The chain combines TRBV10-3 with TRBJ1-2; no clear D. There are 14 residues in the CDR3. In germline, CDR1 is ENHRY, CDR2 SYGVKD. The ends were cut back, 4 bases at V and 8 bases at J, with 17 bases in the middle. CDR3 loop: CAISGQATQWGYTF. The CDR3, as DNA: TGTGCCATCAGTGGGCAGGCTACACAATGGGGCTACACCTTC.

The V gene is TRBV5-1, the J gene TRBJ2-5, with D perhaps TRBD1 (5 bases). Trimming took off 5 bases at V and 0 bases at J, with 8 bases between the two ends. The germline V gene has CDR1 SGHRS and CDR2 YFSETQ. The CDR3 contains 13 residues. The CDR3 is CASRRQYQETQYF. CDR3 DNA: TGCGCCAGCAGAAGACAGTACCAAGAGACCCAGTACTTC.

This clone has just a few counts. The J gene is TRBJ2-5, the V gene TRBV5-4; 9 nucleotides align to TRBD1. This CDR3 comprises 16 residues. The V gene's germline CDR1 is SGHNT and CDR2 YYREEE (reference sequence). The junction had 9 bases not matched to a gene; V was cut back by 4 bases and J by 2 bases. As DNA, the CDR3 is TGTGCCAGCAGCCGCATTGGGGACAGGGAGCAAGAGACCCAGTACTTC. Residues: CASSRIGDREQETQYF.

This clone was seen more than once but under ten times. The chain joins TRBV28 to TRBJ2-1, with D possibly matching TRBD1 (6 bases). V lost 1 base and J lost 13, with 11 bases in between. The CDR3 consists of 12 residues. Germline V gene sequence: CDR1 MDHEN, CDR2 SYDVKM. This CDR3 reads CASSLLQGFQFF. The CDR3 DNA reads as TGTGCCAGCAGTTTATTACAGGGTTTCCAGTTCTTC.

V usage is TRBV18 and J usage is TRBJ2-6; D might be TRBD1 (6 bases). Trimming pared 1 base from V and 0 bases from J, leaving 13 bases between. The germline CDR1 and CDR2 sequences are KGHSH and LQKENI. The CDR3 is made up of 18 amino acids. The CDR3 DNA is TGTGCCAGCTCACCACTTACAGGGCCGTTCTCTGGGGCCAACGTCCTGACTTTC. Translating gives CASSPLTGPFSGANVLTF.